This TCR beta chain was obtained from a study of immune cell composition in non-small cell lung cancer. CDR1 is LNHDA and CDR2 is SQIVND in the germline V gene (reference sequence). The ends lost 8 bases at V and 5 bases at J; junction bases unmatched: 9. This CDR3 contains 14 residues. Using immunoSEQ multiplex PCR, the repertoire was profiled, and TCRdb retains in-frame clones only, with some absent. The sample lists 4,900 or so clones; around 81% were seen once. The chain is built from TRBV19 and TRBJ2-3; TRBD1 aligns across 8 bases. Material: lung tumor tissue. This clonotype was obtained from a human donor with non-small cell lung cancer. The CDR3 nucleotides are TGTGCCAGTTCCGGCAGGGGGCCCGGAGATACGCAGTATTTT. Protein: CASSGRGPGDTQYF.